The subject of this entry is one T cell receptor (beta chain). This sample stems from a study of blood T cell repertoires in COVID-19. At the level of the study: Samples representing acute and convalescent COVID-19 were sourced from the United States, Italy and Spain. PBMCs, B-cell-depleted T cells, or T cells provided the cDNA or gDNA that made up the material.

The trim removed 0 bases at V and 2 bases at J, leaving 7 bases unmatched. This CDR3 comprises 16 residues. Germline V lookup: CDR1 LGHDT, CDR2 YNNKEL (reference sequence). Original data processing: Cell counts per sample came from amplifying reference gene primers. Libraries were prepared by immunoSEQ multiplex PCR; TCRdb keeps only in-frame clonotypes and omits some of them. That table gives V, J and clone size, and the DNA gave D and trimming. Of 25,000 to 30,000 clones listed, roughly 85% were seen once; the top ten hold roughly 15%. The receptor was derived from a human donor in a cohort sampled during active COVID-19. J is TRBJ2-7 and V is TRBV3-1 (or the pseudogene TRBV3-2); 7 nucleotides match TRBD2. Input material: peripheral blood. The chain's CDR3 is CASSQDSAGDPYEQYF. The CDR3 bases are TGTGCCAGCAGCCAAGATTCGGCGGGAGATCCCTACGAGCAGTACTTC.